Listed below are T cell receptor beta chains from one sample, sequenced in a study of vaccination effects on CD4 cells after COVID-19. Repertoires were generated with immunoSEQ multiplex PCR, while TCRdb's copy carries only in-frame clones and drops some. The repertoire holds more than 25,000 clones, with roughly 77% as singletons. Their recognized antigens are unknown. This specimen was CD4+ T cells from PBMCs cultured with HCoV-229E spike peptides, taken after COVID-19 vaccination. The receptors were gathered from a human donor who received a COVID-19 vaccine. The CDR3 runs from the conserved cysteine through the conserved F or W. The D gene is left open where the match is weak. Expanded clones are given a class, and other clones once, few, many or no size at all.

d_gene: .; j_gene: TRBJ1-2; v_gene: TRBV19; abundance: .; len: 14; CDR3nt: TGTGCCAGTAGTATAGTTCGCGGAAGCAATGGCTACACCTTC; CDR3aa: CASSIVRGSNGYTF
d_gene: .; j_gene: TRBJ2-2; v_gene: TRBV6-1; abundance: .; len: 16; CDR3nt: TGTGCCAGCAGTGAAGCGCTTGGGGGGGCCGCCGGGGAGCTGTTTTTT; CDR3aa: CASSEALGGAAGELFF
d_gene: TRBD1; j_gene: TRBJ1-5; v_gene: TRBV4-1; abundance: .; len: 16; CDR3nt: TGCGCCAGCAGCCAACGGACAGGGGAGATTAATCAGCCCCAGCATTTT; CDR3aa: CASSQRTGEINQPQHF
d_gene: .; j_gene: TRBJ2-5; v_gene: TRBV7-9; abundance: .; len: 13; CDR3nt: TGTGCCAGCAGCCTTCCTCCTCAAGAGACCCAGTACTTC; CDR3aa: CASSLPPQETQYF
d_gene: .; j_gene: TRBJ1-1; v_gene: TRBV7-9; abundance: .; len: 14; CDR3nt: TGTGCCAGCAGCTCCAGGGCTTGGAACACTGAAGCTTTCTTT; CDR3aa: CASSSRAWNTEAFF
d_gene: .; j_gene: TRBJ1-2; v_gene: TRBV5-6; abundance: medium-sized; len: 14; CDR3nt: TGTGCCAGCAGCTTGCAGGCGGGGGTCTATGGCTACACCTTC; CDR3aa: CASSLQAGVYGYTF
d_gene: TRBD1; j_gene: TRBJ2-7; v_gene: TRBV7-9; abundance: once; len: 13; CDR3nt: TGTGCCAGCAGCCCCAGGACAGGATACGAGCAGTACTTC; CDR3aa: CASSPRTGYEQYF
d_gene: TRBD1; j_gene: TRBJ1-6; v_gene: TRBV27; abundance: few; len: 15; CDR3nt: TGTGCCAGCACTCAACTCGGGACAGGGGTTTCACCCCTCCACTTT; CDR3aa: CASTQLGTGVSPLHF
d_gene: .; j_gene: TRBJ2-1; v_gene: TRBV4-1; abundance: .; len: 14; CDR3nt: TGCGCCAGCAGCCAAGAATCGGACTTGGGTGAGCAGTTCTTC; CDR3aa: CASSQESDLGEQFF
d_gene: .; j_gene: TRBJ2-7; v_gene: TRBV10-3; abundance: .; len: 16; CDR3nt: TGTGCCATCAGTAGGGACACGAGGGGCCAATCCTACGAGCAGTACTTC; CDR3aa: CAISRDTRGQSYEQYF
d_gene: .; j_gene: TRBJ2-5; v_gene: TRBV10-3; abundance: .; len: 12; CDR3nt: TGTGCCATCAGTCGGGAGCGGGAGACCCAGTACTTC; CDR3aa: CAISRERETQYF
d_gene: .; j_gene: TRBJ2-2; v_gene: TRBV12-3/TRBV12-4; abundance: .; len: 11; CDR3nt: TGTGCCAGCAGTCCCCCCGGGGAGCTGTTTTTT; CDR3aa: CASSPPGELFF
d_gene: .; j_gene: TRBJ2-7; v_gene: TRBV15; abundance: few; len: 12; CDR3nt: TGTGCCACCTCGAAAGGGTCCTACGAGCAGTACTTC; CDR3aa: CATSKGSYEQYF
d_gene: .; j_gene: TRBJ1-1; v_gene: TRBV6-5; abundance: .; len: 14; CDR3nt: TGTGCCAGCAGTCCTCGGGGAACGAACACTGAAGCTTTCTTT; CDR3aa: CASSPRGTNTEAFF
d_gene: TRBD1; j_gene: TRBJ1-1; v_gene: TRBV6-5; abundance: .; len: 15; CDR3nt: TGTGCCAGCAGTTACTCGGGACAGGGGGCCACTGAAGCTTTCTTT; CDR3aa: CASSYSGQGATEAFF
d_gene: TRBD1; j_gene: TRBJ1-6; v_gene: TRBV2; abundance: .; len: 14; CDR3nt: TGTGCCAGCAGTCAGACAGGGTACAATTCACCCCTCCACTTT; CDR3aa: CASSQTGYNSPLHF
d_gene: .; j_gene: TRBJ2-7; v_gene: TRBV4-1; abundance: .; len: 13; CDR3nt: TGCGCCAGCAGCCAAGGCCAGATCTACGAGCAGTACTTC; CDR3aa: CASSQGQIYEQYF
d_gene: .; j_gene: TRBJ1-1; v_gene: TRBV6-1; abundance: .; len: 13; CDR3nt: TGTGCCAGCAGTGAAAGGGGTTGGGGTGAAGCTTTCTTT; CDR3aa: CASSERGWGEAFF